These 17 T cell receptor beta chains originate from one sample sequenced in a study of regulatory T cells in long-lasting Graves disease. Time point specified: persistent/refractory GD, antithyroid drugs over 5 years with positive TRAb. After RNA was extracted from PBMCs, the TCR library was made from it. Researchers made TCR beta libraries by using iRepertoire HTBI primers and running Arm-PCR on CDR3 regions. Via MiXCR, TCRdb re-called the multiplex PCR reads, giving one row per CDR3 protein. The sample has about 470,000 distinct CDR3 sequences, more than 20% seen once; the top ten hold approximately 8%. The sequences come from peripheral blood mononuclear cells (PBMCs), collected when the disease was refractory, from a patient treated with antithyroid drugs. The origin of the receptors is a female donor with Graves disease.

Many counts were recorded for this clonotype. The chain uses TRBV28 and TRBJ1-6, with 9 bases aligning to TRBD1. The germline CDR1 and CDR2 sequences are MDHEN and SYDVKM. Unmatched junction bases numbered 12, after V lost 8 bases and J lost 10 bases. The CDR3 is 15 amino acids. CDR3 protein: CASRSLTGGGSPLHF. The CDR3 DNA sequence: TGTGCCAGCCGCTCTCTGACAGGGGGAGGATCACCCCTCCACTTT. Drawing the rest from reference TRBV28 and TRBJ1-6, the complete variable domain is DVKVTQSSRYLVKRTGEKVFLECVQDMDHENMFWYRQDPGLGLRLIYFSYDVKMKEKGDIPEGYSVSREKKERFSLILESASTNQTSMYLCASRSLTGGGSPLHFGNGTRLTVT.

Many counts were recorded for this clonotype. V usage is TRBV6-1 and J usage is TRBJ2-5; TRBD2 aligns across 12 bases. The CDR3 length is 15 residues. CDR1 MNHNS and CDR2 SASEGT come from the germline V gene. V trimming: 7 bases; J trimming: 2 bases; junction bases outside the gene matches: 5. In nucleotides, the CDR3 is TGTGCCAGCAAATTCCTAGCGGGAGGGCAAGAGACCCAGTACTTC. It yields the protein CASKFLAGGQETQYF.

The table lists this clonotype with many counts. This chain joins TRBV28 and TRBJ2-7, with D unresolved. Germline CDR1 is MDHEN and CDR2 is SYDVKM. The germline V and J ends were trimmed by 6 bases and 0 bases, with 12 bases remaining between them. This CDR3 is built from 14 residues. In nucleotides, the CDR3 is TGTGCCAGCAGGGGTTCAACGAGCTCCTACGAGCAGTACTTC. Protein sequence: CASRGSTSSYEQYF.

This clonotype was detected many times. The V call is TRBV27, the J call TRBJ1-5; D ambiguous. Trimming removed 1 base at V and 1 base at J, with 5 bases between. CDR3 length: 14 amino acids. Germline lookup yields CDR1 MNHEY and CDR2 SMNVEV (reference sequence). The chain's CDR3 is CASSLLGSNQPQHF. CDR3 nucleotide sequence: TGTGCCAGCAGTTTATTGGGCAGCAATCAGCCCCAGCATTTT.

Here the CDR3 reads CSASGTRSYEQYF. The CDR3 DNA reads TGCAGTGCTTCCGGGACTAGGTCCTACGAGCAGTACTTC. This rearrangement joins TRBV20-1 to TRBJ2-7, with 8 bases identical to TRBD2. This CDR3 region has 13 residues. With 5 bases clipped from V and 1 base from J, the junction kept 4 bases outside the gene matches. Germline V CDR1 and CDR2: DFQATT, SNEGSKA (reference sequence).

This clonotype turned up a few times. The chain is built from TRBV19 and TRBJ1-1, with D uncertain. There are 14 residues in the CDR3. V lost 6 bases and J 1 base, leaving 12 bases between the germline ends. Germline CDR1 reads LNHDA; CDR2 reads SQIVND (reference sequence). CDR3 region: CASRGESANTEAFF. As DNA, the CDR3 is TGTGCCAGTAGGGGTGAATCGGCGAACACTGAAGCTTTCTTT.

This chain uses TRBV6-2 or TRBV6-3 with TRBJ1-2, with D hard to call. This CDR3 contains 13 residues. Deletions cut 0 bases from V and 4 bases from J, with 6 bases between. CDR1 is MNHEY, CDR2 SVGEGT, per germline. The CDR3 here is CASSYSKRYGYTF. CDR3 DNA: TGTGCCAGCAGTTACTCGAAACGCTATGGCTACACCTTC.

This clonotype appeared a few times. The chain couples TRBV20-1 to TRBJ2-4; TRBD2 matches 12 bases. CDR3 length: 13 residues. The germline V gene has CDR1 DFQATT and CDR2 SNEGSKA (reference sequence). J gave up 9 bases and V 5 bases, and 5 bases lay outside the gene matches. The CDR3 loop is CSAGTSGLGIQYF. The CDR3 DNA follows: TGCAGTGCTGGGACTAGCGGGCTAGGCATTCAGTACTTC.

J is TRBJ1-3 and V is TRBV13; D gene unclear. Per germline, CDR1 PRHDT and CDR2 FYEKMQ (reference sequence). The CDR3 consists of 15 residues. Trimming stripped 3 bases from V and 4 bases from J, with 13 bases between. The CDR3 reads CASSLSDGVGNTIYF. CDR3 DNA sequence: TGTGCCAGCAGCTTGAGTGACGGGGTCGGAAACACCATATATTTT.

As for this clonotype: One base away lies a much larger clone, so this may be a sequencing read error. The chain uses TRBV2 and TRBJ2-2, with no clear D. Germline V gene data show CDR1 as SNHLY and CDR2 as FYNNEI. The CDR3 has 13 amino acids. Trimming left V 6 bases short and J 7 bases short, with 12 bases between. CDR3 region: CASSTNLGGELFF. CDR3 DNA sequence: TGTGCCAGCAGCACCAATTTGGGCGGGGAGCTGTTTTTT.

In this sample, this clonotype turned up once. One junction end does not reproduce the germline sequence, and a read error may be involved. The V gene is TRBV11-2, the J gene TRBJ2-7, with D perhaps TRBD1 (6 bases). Germline CDR1 is SGHAT and CDR2 is FQNNGV. The CDR3 spans 13 residues. The CDR3 DNA follows: TGTGCCAGCAGCCGGACAGATTCCTACGAGCAGCACTTC. It translates to CASSRTDSYEQHF.

This clonotype was observed a handful of times. The V call is TRBV20-1, the J call TRBJ1-5, with D hard to call. The CDR3 covers 12 residues. Looked up from germline, CDR1 is DFQATT and CDR2 is SNEGSKA (reference sequence). V was trimmed by 3 bases and J by 4 bases, leaving 7 bases between them. This chain's CDR3 is CSASLRNQPQHF. The DNA for the CDR3 is TGCAGTGCTAGCTTGAGGAATCAGCCCCAGCATTTT.

This clonotype occurred a few times. The chain employs TRBV19 and TRBJ2-7, with D uncertain. Germline-derived CDR1 and CDR2 are LNHDA and SQIVND (reference sequence). V lost 1 base to trimming and J lost 5 bases, with 9 bases between them. This CDR3 contains 13 residues. The CDR3 DNA is TGTGCCAGTAGTATAGGGGCGCGAAACGAGCAGTACTTC. Encoded protein: CASSIGARNEQYF. The whole variable domain, filled in from reference TRBV19 and TRBJ2-7, reads DGGITQSPKYLFRKEGQNVTLSCEQNLNHDAMYWYRQDPGQGLRLIYYSQIVNDFQKGDIAEGYSVSREKKESFPLTVTSAQKNPTAFYLCASSIGARNEQYFGPGTRLTVT.

Points on this clonotype: A much more abundant neighbour one base away suggests this may be a read error. This chain joins TRBV29-1 and TRBJ1-2; D unresolved. The germline V gene has CDR1 SQVTM and CDR2 ANQGSEA. This CDR3 is built from 13 residues. The V gene lost 2 bases and the J gene lost 8 bases, with 15 bases spanning the gap. The CDR3 nucleotides are TGCAGCGTTGAAACACGGTTCTTGGGCGGCTACACCTTC. Translated, it gives CSVETRFLGGYTF.

This clonotype has ten or more counts. This sequence joins TRBV6-2 or TRBV6-3 and TRBJ2-7, with 10 bases matching TRBD2. Germline V gene sequence: CDR1 MNHEY, CDR2 SVGEGT. CDR3 size: 14 residues. The V segment lost 4 bases and the J segment 6 bases; nucleotides outside the gene matches: 6. DNA of the CDR3: TGTGCCAGCAGTTCTCTAGCGGGAGAGTCCGAGCAGTACTTC. This translates into CASSSLAGESEQYF.

This clonotype came up many times. This chain links TRBV12-3 or TRBV12-4 with TRBJ1-1, with 7 bases matching TRBD1. This CDR3 has 14 residues. V was pared by 5 bases and J by 2 bases, with 5 bases of the junction left unmatched. The CDR3 region has the DNA TGTGCCAGCAGTACAAGGACAGGCAACACTGAAGCTTTCTTT. It translates to CASSTRTGNTEAFF.

This clonotype was detected a few times. The chain couples TRBV6-2 or TRBV6-3 to TRBJ2-7; no definite D call. V was shortened by 1 base and J by 6 bases, with 19 bases between the two germline ends. The CDR3 runs to 16 residues. The germline V gene has CDR1 MNHEY and CDR2 SVGEGT. The CDR3 sequence is CASSYFLVALGGEQYF. The CDR3 nucleotides are TGTGCCAGCAGTTACTTTTTGGTCGCTTTGGGCGGCGAGCAGTACTTC.